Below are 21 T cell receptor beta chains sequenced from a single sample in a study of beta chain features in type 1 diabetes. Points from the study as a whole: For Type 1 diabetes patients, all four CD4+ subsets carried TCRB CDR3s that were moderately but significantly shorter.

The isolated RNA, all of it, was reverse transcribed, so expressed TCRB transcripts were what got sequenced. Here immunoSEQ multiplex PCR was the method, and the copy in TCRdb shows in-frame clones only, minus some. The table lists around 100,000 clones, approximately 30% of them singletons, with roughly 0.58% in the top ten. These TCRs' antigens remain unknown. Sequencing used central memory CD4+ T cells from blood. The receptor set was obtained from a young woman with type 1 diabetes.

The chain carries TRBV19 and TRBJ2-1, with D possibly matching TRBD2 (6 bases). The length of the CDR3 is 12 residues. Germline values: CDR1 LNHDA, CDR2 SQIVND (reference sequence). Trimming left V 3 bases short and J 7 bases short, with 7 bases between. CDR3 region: CASSIRGNEQFF. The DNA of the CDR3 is TGTGCCAGTAGTATCCGGGGGAATGAGCAGTTCTTC.

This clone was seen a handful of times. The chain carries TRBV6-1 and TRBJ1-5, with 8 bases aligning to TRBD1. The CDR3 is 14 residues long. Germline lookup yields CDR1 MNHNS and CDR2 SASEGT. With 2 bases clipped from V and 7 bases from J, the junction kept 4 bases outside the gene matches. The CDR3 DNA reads TGTGCCAGCAGTGAAAGAGACAGGGGCCAGCCCCAGCATTTT. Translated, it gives CASSERDRGQPQHF.

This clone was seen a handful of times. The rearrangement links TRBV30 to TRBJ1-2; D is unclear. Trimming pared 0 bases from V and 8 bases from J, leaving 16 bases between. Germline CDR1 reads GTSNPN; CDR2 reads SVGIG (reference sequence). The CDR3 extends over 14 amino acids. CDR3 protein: CAWSVASTLRGYTF. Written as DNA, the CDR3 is TGTGCCTGGAGTGTAGCCTCAACCTTGAGGGGCTACACCTTC. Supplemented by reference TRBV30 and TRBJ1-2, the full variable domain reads SQTIHQWPATLVQPVGSPLSLECTVEGTSNPNLYWYRQAAGRGLQLLFYSVGIGQISSEVPQNLSASRPQDRQFILSSKKLLLSDSGFYLCAWSVASTLRGYTFGSGTRLTVV.

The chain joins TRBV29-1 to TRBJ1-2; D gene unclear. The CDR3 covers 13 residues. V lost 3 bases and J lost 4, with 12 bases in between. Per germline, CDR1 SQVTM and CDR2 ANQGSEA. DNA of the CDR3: TGCAGCGTTGAGCCCCAGGTCGGCTATGGCTACACCTTC. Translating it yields CSVEPQVGYGYTF.

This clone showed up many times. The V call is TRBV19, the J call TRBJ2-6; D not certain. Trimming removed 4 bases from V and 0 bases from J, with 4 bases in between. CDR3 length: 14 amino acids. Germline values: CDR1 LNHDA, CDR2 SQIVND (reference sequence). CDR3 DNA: TGTGCCAGTAGTAGGAGCTCTGGGGCCAACGTCCTGACTTTC. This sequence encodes CASSRSSGANVLTF.

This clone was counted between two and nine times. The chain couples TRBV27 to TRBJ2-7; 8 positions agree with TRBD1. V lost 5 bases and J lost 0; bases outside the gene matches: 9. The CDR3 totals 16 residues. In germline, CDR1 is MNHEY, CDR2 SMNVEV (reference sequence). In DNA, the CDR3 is TGTGCCAGCAGTCCCGGACAGGGTGCGAGCTCCTACGAGCAGTACTTC. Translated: CASSPGQGASSYEQYF.

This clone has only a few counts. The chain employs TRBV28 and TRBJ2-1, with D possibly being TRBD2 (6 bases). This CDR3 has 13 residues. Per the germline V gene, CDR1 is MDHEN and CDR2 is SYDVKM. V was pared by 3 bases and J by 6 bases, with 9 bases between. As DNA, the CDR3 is TGTGCCAGCAGTTTGGCTAGCGTCAATGAGCAGTTCTTC. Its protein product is CASSLASVNEQFF.

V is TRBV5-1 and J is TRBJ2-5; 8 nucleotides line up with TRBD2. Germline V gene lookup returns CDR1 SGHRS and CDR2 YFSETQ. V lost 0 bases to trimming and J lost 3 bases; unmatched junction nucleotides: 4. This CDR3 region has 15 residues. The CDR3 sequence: CASSLVGRVEETQYF. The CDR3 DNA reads TGCGCCAGCAGCTTGGTCGGGAGGGTTGAAGAGACCCAGTACTTC.

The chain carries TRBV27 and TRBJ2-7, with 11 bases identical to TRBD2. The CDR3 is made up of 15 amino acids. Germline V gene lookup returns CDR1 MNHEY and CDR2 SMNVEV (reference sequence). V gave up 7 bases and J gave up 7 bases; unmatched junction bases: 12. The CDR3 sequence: CASTQTSGTLREQYF. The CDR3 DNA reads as TGTGCCAGCACCCAGACTAGCGGGACGTTGAGGGAGCAGTACTTC.

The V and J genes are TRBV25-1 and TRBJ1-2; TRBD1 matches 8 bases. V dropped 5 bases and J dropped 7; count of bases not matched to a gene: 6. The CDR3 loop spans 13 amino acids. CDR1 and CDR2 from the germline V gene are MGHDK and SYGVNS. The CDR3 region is CASSIGQGSGYTF. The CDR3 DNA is TGTGCCAGCAGTATCGGACAGGGCTCTGGCTACACCTTC.

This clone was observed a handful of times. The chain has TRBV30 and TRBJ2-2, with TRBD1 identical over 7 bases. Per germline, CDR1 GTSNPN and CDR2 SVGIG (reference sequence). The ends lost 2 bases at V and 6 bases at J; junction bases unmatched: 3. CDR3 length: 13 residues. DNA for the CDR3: TGTGCCTGGAGTCCCCAGGGGGCCGGGGAGCTGTTTTTT. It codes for CAWSPQGAGELFF. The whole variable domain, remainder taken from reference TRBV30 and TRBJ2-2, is SQTIHQWPATLVQPVGSPLSLECTVEGTSNPNLYWYRQAAGRGLQLLFYSVGIGQISSEVPQNLSASRPQDRQFILSSKKLLLSDSGFYLCAWSPQGAGELFFGEGSRLTVL.

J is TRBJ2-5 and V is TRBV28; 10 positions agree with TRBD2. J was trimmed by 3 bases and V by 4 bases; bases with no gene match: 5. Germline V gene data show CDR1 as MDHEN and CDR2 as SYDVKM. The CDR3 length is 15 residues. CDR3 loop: CASSSIGLAEETQYF. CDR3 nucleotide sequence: TGTGCCAGCAGTTCCATCGGACTAGCGGAAGAGACCCAGTACTTC.

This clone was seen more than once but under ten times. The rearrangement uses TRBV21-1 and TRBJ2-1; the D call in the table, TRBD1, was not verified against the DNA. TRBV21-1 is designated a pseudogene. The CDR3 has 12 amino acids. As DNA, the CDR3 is TGTGCCAGCACCCCAGGGGGGAAAGAGCAGTTCTTC. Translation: CASTPGGKEQFF.

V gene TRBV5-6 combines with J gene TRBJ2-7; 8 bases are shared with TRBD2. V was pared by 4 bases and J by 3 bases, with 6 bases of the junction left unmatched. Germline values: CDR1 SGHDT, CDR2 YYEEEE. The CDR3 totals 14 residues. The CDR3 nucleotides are TGTGCCAGCAGCCCCAAGAGCGGGAGCTACGAGCAGTACGTC. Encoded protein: CASSPKSGSYEQYV.

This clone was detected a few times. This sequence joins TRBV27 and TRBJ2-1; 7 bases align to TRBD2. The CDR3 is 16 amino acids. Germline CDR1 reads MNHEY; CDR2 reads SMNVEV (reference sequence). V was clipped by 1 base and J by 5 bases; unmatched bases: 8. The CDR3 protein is CASSLFAGEVNNEQFF. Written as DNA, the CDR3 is TGTGCCAGCAGTTTATTCGCGGGAGAAGTAAACAATGAGCAGTTCTTC.

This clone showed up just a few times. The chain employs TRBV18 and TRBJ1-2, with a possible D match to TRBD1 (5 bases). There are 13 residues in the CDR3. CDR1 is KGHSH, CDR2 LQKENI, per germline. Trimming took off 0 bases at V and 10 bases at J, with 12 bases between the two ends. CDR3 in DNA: TGTGCCAGCTCACCACCGGGGCGGTCGCTCTACACCTTC. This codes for CASSPPGRSLYTF.

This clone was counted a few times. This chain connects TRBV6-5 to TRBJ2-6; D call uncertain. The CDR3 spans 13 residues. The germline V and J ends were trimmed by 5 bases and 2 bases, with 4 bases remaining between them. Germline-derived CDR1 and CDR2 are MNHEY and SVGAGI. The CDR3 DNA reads TGTGCCAGCAGTCCGGCTGGGGCCAACGTCCTGACTTTC. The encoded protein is CASSPAGANVLTF.

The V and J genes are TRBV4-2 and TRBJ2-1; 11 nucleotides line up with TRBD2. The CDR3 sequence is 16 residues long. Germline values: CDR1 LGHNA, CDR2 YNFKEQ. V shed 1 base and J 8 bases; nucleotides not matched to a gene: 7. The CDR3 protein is CASSQGAGTSGYEQFF. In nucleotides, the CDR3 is TGTGCCAGCAGCCAAGGGGCCGGGACTAGCGGCTATGAGCAGTTCTTC.

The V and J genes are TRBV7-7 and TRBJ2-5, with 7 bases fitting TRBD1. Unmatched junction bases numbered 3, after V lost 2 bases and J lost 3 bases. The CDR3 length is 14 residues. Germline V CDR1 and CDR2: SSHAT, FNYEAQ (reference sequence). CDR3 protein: CASSLHGTEETQYF. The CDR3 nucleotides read TGTGCCAGCAGCTTACATGGGACAGAAGAGACCCAGTACTTC. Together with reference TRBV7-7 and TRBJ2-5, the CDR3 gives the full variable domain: GAGVSQSPRYKVTKRGQDVTLRCDPISSHATLYWYQQALGQGPEFLTYFNYEAQPDKSGLPSDRFSAERPEGSISTLTIQRTEQRDSAMYRCASSLHGTEETQYFGPGTRLLVL.

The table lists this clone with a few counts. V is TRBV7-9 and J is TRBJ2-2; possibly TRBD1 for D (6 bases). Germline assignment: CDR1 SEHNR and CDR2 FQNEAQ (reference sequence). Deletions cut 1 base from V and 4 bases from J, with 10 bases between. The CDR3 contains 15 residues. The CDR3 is CASSLEPGATGELFF. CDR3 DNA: TGTGCCAGCAGCTTAGAGCCAGGGGCCACCGGGGAGCTGTTTTTT.

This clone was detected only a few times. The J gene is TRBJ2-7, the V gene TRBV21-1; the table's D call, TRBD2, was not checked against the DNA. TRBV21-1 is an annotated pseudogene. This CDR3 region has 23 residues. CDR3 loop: CASSPFPGLAGAIHVISSYEQYV. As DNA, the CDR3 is TGTGCCAGCAGTCCTTTTCCGGGACTAGCGGGAGCTATTCACGTAATAAGCTCCTACGAGCAGTACGTC.